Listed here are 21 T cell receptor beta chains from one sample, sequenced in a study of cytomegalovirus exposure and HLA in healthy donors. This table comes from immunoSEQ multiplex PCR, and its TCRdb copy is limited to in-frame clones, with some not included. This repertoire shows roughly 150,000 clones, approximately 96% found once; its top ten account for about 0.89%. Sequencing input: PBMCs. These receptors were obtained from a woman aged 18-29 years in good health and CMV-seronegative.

The CDR3 sequence: CASSPEIGVNEKLFF. The DNA of the CDR3 is TGTGCCAGCAGCCCGGAGATCGGGGTTAATGAAAAACTGTTTTTT. The chain has TRBV5-4 and TRBJ1-4; D gene unclear. This CDR3 has 15 amino acids. Trimming shortened V by 4 bases and J by 4 bases, and 14 bases separated the two germline ends. Germline CDR1 is SGHNT and CDR2 is YYREEE (reference sequence).

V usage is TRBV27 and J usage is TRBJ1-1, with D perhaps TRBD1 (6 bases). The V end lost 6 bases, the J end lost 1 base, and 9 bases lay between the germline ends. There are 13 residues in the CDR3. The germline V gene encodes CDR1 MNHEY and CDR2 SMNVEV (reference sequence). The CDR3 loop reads CASRGHSNTEAFF. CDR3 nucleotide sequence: TGTGCCAGCAGGGGACACTCGAACACTGAAGCTTTCTTT.

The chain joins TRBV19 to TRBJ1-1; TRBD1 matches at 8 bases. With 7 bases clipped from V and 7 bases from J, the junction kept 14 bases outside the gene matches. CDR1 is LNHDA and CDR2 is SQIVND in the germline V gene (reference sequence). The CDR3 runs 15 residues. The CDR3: CASIDRGGGLGEAFF. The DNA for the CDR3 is TGTGCCAGTATTGACAGGGGTGGAGGACTGGGTGAAGCTTTCTTT.

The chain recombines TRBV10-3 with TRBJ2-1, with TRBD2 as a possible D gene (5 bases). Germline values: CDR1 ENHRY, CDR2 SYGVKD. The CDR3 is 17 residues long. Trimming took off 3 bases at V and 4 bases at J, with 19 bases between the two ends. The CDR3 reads CAISDEGRSSSYNEQFF. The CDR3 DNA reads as TGTGCCATCAGTGATGAGGGTCGGTCTAGCTCATACAATGAGCAGTTCTTC.

CDR3 in amino acids: CAWSVQRTSGITGELFF. The CDR3 DNA is TGTGCCTGGAGTGTACAAAGGACTAGCGGAATCACCGGGGAGCTGTTTTTT. This rearrangement joins TRBV30 to TRBJ2-2; 10 bases align to TRBD2. The germline V gene encodes CDR1 GTSNPN and CDR2 SVGIG (reference sequence). The CDR3 length is 17 residues. The J segment lost 4 bases and the V segment lost 0 bases, leaving 8 bases of the junction unmatched.

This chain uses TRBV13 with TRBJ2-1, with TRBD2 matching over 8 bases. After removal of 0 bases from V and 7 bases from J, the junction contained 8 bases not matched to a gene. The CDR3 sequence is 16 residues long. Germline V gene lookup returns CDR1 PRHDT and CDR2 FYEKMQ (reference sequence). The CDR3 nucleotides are TGTGCCAGCAGCTTAGGAGGCGGGGGGCCGTCGAATGAGCAGTTCTTC. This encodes CASSLGGGGPSNEQFF. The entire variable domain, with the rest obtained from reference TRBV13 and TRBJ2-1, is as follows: AAGVIQSPRHLIKEKRETATLKCYPIPRHDTVYWYQQGPGQDPQFLISFYEKMQSDKGSIPDRFSAQQFSDYHSELNMSSLELGDSALYFCASSLGGGGPSNEQFFGPGTRLTVL.

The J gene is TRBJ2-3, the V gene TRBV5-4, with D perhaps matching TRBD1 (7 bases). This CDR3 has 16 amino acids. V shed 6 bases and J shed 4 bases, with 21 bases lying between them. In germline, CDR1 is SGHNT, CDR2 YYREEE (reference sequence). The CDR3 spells CASTDPHRGGADTQYF. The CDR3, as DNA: TGTGCCAGCACCGACCCTCACAGGGGCGGGGCAGATACGCAGTATTTT.

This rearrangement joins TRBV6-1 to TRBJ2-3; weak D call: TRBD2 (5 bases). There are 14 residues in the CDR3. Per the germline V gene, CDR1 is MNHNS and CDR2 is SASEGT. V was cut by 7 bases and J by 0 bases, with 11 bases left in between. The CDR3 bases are TGTGCCAGCACGGTCGGGGTTAGCACAGATACGCAGTATTTT. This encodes CASTVGVSTDTQYF.

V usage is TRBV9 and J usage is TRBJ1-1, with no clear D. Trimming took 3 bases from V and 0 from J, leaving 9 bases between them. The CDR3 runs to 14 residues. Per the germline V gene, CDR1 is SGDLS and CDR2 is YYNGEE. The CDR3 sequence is CASSAPPLNTEAFF. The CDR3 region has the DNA TGTGCCAGCAGCGCCCCCCCCTTGAACACTGAAGCTTTCTTT.

The CDR3 region has the DNA TGTGCCAGCAGCTTGAGAGGGGGCAATCCTAACTATGGCTACACCTTC. It yields the protein CASSLRGGNPNYGYTF. V and J are TRBV5-4 and TRBJ1-2, with TRBD1 identical over 7 bases. The V and J ends lost 1 base and 0 bases, in that order; junction bases with no gene match: 6. The germline V gene has CDR1 SGHNT and CDR2 YYREEE (reference sequence). The CDR3 is made up of 16 amino acids.

CDR3 sequence reads: CASSGRQSESSGNTIYF. The CDR3 nucleotides read TGTGCCAGCAGCGGCCGACAGTCGGAATCCTCTGGAAACACCATATATTTT. The chain joins TRBV9 to TRBJ1-3, with D possibly TRBD1 on 5 matching bases. Per germline, CDR1 SGDLS and CDR2 YYNGEE. V was cut by 3 bases and J by 0 bases, with 16 bases left in between. The CDR3 is 17 residues long.

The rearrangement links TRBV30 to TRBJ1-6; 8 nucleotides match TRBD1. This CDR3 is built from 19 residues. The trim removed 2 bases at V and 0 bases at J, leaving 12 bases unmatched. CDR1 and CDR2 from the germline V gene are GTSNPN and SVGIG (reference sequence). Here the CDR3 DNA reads TGTGCCTGGAGTTTCTCAGGGGGCCTTTTGAGCTCCTATAATTCACCCCTCCACTTT. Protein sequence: CAWSFSGGLLSSYNSPLHF.

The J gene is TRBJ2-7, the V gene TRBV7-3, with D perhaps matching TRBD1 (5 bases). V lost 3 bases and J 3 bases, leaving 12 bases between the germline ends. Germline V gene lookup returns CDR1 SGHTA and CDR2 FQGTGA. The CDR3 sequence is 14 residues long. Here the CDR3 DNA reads TGTGCCAGCAGCTTCAGGGTCCGGTGCTACGAGCAGTACTTC. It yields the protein CASSFRVRCYEQYF.

CDR3 bases: TGTGCCAGCAGAAAACTAGCGGGGGGCTACAATGAGCAGTTCTTC. Translation: CASRKLAGGYNEQFF. The rearrangement joins TRBV6-6 to TRBJ2-1, with 12 positions matching TRBD2. This CDR3 has 15 amino acids. The trim removed 6 bases at V and 3 bases at J, leaving 3 bases unmatched. Germline V gene data show CDR1 as MNHNY and CDR2 as SVGAGI (reference sequence).

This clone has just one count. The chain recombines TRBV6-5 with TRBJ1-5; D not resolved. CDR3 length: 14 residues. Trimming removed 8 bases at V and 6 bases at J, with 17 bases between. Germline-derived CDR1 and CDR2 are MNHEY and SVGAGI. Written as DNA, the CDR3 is TGTGCCAGCCTCCGCGAAATTGGTCCTCAGCCCCAGCATTTT. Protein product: CASLREIGPQPQHF.

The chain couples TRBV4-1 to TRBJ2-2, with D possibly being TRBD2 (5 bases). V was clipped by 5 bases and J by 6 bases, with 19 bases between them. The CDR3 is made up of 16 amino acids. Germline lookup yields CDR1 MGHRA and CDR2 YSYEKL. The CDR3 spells CASSGGSGSKAGELFF. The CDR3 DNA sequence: TGCGCCAGCAGCGGAGGATCGGGTAGTAAGGCCGGGGAGCTGTTTTTT.

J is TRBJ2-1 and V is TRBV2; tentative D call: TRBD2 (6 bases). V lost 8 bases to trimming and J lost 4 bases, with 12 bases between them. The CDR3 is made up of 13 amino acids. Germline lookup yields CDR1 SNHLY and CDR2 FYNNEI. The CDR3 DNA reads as TGTGCCAGCTTCCTCAGCGGGTACAATGAGCAGTTCTTC. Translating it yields CASFLSGYNEQFF.

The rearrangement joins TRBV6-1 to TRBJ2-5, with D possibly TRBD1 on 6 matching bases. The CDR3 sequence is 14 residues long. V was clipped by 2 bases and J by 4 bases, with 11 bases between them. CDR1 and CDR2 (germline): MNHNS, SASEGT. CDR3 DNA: TGTGCCAGCAGTGAACCGGGACACTCAGAGACCCAGTACTTC. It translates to CASSEPGHSETQYF.

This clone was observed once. The CDR3 sequence is CASSSDLVRGGTDTQYF. The DNA of the CDR3 is TGCGCCAGCAGCTCGGACCTAGTGCGGGGGGGCACAGATACGCAGTATTTT. V usage is TRBV5-1 and J usage is TRBJ2-3, with TRBD2 matching 8 bases. The CDR3 runs 17 residues. Looked up from germline, CDR1 is SGHRS and CDR2 is YFSETQ. Trimming took 3 bases from V and 1 from J; bases not matched to a gene: 10.

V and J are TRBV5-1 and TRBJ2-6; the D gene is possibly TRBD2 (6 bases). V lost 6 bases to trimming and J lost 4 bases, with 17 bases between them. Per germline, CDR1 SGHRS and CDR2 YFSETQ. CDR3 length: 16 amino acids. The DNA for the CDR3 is TGCGCCAGCACACCGGCGGGGTTGGAAGGGGCCAACGTCCTGACTTTC. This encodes CASTPAGLEGANVLTF.

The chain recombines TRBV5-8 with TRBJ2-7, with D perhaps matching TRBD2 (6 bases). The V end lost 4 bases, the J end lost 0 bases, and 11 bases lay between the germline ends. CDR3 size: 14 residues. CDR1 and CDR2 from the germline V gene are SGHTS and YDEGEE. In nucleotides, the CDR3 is TGTGCCAGCAGCCCTCGGGACTCCTCCTACGAGCAGTACTTC. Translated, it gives CASSPRDSSYEQYF.